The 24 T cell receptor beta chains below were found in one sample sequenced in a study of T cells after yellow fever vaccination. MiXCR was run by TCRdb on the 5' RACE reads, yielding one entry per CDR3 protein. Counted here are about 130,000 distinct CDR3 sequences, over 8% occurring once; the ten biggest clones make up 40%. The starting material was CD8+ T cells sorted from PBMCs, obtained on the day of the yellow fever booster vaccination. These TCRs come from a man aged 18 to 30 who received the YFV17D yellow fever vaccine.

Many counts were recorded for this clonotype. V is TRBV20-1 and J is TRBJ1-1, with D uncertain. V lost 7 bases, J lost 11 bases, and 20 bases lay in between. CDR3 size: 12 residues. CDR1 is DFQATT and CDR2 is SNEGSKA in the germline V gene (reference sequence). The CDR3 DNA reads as TGCAGTGTCCAACGTCAGGCGCCGGGCGCTTTCTTT. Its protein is CSVQRQAPGAFF.

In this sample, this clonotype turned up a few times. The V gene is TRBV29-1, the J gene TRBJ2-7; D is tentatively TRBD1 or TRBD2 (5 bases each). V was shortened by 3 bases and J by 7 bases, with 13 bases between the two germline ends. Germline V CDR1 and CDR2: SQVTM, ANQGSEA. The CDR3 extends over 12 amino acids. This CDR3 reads CSVEGDRVEQYF. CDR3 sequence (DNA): TGCAGCGTTGAGGGGGACCGCGTAGAGCAGTACTTC.

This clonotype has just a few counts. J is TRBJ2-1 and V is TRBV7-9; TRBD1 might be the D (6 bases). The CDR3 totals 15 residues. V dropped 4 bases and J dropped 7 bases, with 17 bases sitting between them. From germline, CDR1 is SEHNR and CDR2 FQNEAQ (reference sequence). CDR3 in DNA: TGTGCCAGCAGCTCTGATGCAGGGGTGCCGAATGAGCAGTTCTTC. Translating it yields CASSSDAGVPNEQFF.

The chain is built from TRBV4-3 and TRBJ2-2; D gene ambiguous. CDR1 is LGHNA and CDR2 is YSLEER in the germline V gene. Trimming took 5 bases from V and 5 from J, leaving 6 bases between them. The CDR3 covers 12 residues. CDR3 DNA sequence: TGCGCCAGCAGCTCTTTAACCGGGGAGCTGTTTTTT. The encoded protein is CASSSLTGELFF.

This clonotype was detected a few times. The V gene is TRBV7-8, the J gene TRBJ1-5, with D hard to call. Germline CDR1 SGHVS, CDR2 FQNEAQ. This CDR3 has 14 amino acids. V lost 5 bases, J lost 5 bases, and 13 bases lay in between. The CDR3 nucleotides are TGTGCCAGCAGCAACTGGGAGGAACATCAGCCCCAGCATTTT. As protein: CASSNWEEHQPQHF. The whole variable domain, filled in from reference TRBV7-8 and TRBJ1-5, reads GAGVSQSPRYKVAKRGQDVALRCDPISGHVSLFWYQQALGQGPEFLTYFQNEAQLDKSGLPSDRFFAERPEGSVSTLKIQRTQQEDSAVYLCASSNWEEHQPQHFGDGTRLSIL.

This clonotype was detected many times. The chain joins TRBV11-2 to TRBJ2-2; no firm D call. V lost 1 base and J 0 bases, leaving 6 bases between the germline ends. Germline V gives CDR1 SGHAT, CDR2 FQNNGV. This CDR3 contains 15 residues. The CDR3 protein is CASSLGAANTGELFF. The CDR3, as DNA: TGTGCCAGCAGCTTAGGAGCAGCGAACACCGGGGAGCTGTTTTTT.

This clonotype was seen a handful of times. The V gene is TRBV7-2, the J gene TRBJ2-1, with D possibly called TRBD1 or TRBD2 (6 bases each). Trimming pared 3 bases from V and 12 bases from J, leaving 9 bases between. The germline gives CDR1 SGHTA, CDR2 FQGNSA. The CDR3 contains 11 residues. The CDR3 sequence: CASSFGGGQFF. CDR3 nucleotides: TGTGCCAGCAGCTTCGGGGGCGGGCAGTTCTTC.

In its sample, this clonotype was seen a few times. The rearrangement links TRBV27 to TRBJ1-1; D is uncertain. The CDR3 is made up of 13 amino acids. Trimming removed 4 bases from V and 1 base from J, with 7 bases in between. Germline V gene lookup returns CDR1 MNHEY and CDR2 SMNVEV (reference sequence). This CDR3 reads CASSSLQNTEAFF. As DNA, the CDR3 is TGTGCCAGCAGTTCTCTTCAGAACACTGAAGCTTTCTTT.

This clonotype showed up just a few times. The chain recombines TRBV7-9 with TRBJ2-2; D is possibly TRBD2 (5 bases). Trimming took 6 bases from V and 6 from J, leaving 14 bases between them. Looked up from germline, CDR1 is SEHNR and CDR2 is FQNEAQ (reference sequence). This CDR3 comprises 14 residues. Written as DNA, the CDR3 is TGTGCCAGCAGTTCGAGAGGGCGGCCCGGGGAGCTGTTTTTT. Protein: CASSSRGRPGELFF.

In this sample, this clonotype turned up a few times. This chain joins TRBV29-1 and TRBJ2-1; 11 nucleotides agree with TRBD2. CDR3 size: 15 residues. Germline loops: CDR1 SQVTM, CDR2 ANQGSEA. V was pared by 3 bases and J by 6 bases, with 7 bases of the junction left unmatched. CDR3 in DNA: TGCAGCGTTGATTCTAGCGGGGGGCCACCCAATGAGCAGTTCTTC. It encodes CSVDSSGGPPNEQFF.

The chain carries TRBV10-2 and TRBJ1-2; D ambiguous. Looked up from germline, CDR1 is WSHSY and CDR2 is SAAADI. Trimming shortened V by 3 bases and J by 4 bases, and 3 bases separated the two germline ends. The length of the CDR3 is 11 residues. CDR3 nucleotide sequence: TGCGCCAGCAGTGAAGGCTATGGCTACACCTTC. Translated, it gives CASSEGYGYTF.

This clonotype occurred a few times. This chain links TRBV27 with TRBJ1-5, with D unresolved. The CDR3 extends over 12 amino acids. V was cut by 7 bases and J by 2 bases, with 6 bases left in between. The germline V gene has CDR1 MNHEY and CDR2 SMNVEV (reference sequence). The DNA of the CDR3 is TGTGCCAGCATGGGTGGCAATCAGCCCCAGCATTTT. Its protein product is CASMGGNQPQHF.

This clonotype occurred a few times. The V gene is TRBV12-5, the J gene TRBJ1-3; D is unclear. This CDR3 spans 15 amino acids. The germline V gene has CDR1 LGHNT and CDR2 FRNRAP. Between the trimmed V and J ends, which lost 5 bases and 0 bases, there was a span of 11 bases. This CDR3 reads CASGQIGSSGNTIYF. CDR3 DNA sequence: TGTGCTAGTGGTCAAATAGGTAGCTCTGGAAACACCATATATTTT.

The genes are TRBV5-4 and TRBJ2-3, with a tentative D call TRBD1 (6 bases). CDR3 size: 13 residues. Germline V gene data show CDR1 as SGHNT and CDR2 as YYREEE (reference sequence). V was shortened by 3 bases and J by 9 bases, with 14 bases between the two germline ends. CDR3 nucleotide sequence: TGTGCCAGCAGCTCAGGGGAAACGGCGACGCAGTATTTT. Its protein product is CASSSGETATQYF.

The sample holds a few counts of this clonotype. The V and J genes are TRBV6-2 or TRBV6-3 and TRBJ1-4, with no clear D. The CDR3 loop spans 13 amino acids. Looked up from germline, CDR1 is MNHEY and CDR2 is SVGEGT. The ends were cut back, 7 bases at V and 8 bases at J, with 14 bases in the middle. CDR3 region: CASIGHTDEKLFF. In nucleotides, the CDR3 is TGTGCCAGCATCGGGCACACGGACGAAAAACTGTTTTTT.

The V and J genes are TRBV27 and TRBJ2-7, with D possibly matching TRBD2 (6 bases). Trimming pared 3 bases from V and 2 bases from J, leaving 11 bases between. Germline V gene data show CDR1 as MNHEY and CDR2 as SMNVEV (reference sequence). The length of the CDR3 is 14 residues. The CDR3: CASSFKGGAYEQYV. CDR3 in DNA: TGTGCCAGCAGTTTTAAGGGCGGGGCCTACGAGCAGTACGTC.

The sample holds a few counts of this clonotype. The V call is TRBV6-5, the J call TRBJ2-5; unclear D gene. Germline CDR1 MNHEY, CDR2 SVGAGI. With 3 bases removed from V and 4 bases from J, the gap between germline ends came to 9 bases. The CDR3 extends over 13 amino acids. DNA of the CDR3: TGTGCCAGCAGTTATAATGCAAGAGAGACCCAGTACTTC. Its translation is CASSYNARETQYF.

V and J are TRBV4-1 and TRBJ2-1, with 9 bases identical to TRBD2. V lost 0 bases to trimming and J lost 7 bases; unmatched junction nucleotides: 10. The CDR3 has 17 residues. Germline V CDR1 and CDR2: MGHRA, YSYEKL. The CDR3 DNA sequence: TGCGCCAGCAGCCAAGATCCTGGTAGCGGGGGAGTAAATGAGCAGTTCTTC. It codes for CASSQDPGSGGVNEQFF.

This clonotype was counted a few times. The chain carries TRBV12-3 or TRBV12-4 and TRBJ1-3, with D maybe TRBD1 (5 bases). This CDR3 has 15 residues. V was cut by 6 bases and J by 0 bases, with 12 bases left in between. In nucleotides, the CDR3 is TGTGCCAGCAGCGGTACAGGCCACTCTGGAAACACCATATATTTT. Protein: CASSGTGHSGNTIYF.

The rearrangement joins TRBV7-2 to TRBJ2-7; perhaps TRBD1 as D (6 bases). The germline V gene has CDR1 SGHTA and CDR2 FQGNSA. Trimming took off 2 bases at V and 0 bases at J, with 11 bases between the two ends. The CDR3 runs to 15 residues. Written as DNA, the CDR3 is TGTGCCAGCAGCTTAACGGGACAAAACTCCTACGAGCAGTACGTC. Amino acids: CASSLTGQNSYEQYV.

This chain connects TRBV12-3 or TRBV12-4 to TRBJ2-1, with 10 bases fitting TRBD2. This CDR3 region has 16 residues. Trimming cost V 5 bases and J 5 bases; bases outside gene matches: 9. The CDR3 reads CASSAPSGGINNEQFF. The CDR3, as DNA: TGTGCCAGCAGTGCCCCTAGCGGGGGAATTAACAATGAGCAGTTCTTC.

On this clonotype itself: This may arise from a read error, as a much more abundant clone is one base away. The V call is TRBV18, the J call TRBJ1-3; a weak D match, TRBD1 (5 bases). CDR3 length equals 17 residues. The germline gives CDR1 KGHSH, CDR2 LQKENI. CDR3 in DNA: TGTGCCAGCTCACCACCGTACAGGACGATCTCTGGAAACATCATATATTTT. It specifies CASSPPYRTISGNIIYF.

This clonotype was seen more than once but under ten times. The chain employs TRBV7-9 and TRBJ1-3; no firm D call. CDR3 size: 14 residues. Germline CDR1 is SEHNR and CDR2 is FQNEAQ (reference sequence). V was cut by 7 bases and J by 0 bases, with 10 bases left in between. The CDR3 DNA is TGTGCCAGCAAAGGAGCTAGCTCTGGAAACACCATATATTTT. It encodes CASKGASSGNTIYF. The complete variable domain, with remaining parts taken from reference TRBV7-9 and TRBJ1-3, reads DTGVSQNPRHKITKRGQNVTFRCDPISEHNRLYWYRQTLGQGPEFLTYFQNEAQLEKSRLLSDRFSAERPKGSFSTLEIQRTEQGDSAMYLCASKGASSGNTIYFGEGSWLTVV.

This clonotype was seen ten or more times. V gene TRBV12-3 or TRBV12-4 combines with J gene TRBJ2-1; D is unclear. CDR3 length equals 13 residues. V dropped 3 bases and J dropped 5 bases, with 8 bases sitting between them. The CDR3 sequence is CASSFSRDNEQFF. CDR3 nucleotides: TGTGCCAGCAGTTTCTCTAGGGACAATGAGCAGTTCTTC.